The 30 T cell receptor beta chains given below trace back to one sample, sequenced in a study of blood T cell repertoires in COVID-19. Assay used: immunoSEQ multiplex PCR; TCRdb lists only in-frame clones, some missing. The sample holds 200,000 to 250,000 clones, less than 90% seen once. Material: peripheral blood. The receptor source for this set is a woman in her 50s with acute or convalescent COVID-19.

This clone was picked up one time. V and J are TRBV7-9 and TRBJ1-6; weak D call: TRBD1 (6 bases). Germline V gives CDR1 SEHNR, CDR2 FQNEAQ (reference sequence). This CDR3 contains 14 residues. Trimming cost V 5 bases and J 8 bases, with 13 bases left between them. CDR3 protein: CASSIEGGDSPLHF. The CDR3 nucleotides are TGTGCCAGCAGCATAGAGGGGGGGGATTCACCCCTCCACTTT.

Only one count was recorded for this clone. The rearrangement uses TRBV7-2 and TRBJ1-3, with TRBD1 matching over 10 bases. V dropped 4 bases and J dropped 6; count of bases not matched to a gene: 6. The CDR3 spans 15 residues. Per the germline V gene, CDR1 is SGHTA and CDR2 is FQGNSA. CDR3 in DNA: TGTGCCAGCAGCTCCGCCGGGACAGGGGTAAACACCATATATTTT. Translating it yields CASSSAGTGVNTIYF.

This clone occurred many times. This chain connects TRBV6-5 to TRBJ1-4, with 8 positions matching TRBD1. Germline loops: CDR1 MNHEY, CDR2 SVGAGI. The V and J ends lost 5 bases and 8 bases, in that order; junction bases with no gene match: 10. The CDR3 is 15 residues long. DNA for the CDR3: TGTGCCAGCAGTCCGGAGACAGGGGTGCACGAAAAACTGTTTTTT. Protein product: CASSPETGVHEKLFF.

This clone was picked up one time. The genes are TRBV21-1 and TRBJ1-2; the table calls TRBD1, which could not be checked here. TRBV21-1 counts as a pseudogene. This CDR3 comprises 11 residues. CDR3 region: CASRKNNGYTF. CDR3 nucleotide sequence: TGTGCCAGCAGGAAAAACAATGGCTACACCTTC.

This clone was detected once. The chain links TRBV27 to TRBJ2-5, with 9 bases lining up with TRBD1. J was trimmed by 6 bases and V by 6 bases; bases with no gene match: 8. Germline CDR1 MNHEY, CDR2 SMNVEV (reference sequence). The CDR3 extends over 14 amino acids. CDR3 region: CASRLQGAGKTQYF. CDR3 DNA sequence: TGTGCCAGCAGACTACAGGGGGCGGGAAAGACCCAGTACTTC.

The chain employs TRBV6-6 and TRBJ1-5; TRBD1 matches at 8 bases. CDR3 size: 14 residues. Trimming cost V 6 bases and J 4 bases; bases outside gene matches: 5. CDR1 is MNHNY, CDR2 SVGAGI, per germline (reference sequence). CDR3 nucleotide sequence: TGTGCCAGCAGCTCGACAGGGGAGAATCAGCCCCAGCATTTT. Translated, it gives CASSSTGENQPQHF.

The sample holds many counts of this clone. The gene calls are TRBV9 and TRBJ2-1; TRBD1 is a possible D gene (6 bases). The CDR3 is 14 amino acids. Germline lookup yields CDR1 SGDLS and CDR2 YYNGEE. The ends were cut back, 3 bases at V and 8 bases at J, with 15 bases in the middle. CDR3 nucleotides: TGTGCCAGCAGCGGGGCCCCAGGGGCGGATGAGCAGTTCTTC. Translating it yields CASSGAPGADEQFF.

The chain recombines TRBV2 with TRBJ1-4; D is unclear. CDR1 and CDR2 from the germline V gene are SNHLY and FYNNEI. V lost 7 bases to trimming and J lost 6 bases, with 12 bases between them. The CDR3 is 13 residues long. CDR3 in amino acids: CASNGGRDEKLFF. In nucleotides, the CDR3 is TGTGCCAGCAATGGTGGGCGGGATGAAAAACTGTTTTTT. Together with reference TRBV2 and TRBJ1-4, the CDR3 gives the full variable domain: EPEVTQTPSHQVTQMGQEVILRCVPISNHLYFYWYRQILGQKVEFLVSFYNNEISEKSEIFDDQFSVERPDGSNFTLKIRSTKLEDSAMYFCASNGGRDEKLFFGSGTQLSVL.

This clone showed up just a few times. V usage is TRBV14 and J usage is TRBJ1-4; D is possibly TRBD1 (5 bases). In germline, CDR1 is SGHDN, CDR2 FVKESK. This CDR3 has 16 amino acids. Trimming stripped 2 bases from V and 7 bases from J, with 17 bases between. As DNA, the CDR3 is TGTGCCAGCAGCCAAATTCAGGGCTCCGGCCGTGAAAAACTGTTTTTT. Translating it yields CASSQIQGSGREKLFF.

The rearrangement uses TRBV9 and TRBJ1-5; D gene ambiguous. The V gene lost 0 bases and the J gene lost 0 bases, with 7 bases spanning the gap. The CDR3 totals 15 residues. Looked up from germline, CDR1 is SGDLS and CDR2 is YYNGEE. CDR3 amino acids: CASSVAGDSNQPQHF. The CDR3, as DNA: TGTGCCAGCAGCGTAGCCGGGGATAGCAATCAGCCCCAGCATTTT. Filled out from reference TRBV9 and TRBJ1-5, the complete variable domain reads DSGVTQTPKHLITATGQRVTLRCSPRSGDLSVYWYQQSLDQGLQFLIQYYNGEERAKGNILERFSAQQFPDLHSELNLSSLELGDSALYFCASSVAGDSNQPQHFGDGTRLSIL.

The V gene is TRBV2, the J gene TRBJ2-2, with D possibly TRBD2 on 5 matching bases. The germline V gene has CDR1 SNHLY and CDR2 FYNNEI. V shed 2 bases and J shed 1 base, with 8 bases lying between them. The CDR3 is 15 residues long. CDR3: CASSEQRGNTGELFF. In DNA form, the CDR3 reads TGTGCCAGCAGTGAACAACGGGGGAACACCGGGGAGCTGTTTTTT.

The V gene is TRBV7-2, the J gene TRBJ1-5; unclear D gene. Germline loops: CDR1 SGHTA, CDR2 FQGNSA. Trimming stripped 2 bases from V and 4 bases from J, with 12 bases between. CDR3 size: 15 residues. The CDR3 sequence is CASSLLTTLNQPQHF. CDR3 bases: TGTGCCAGCAGCTTACTTACCACTTTGAATCAGCCCCAGCATTTT.

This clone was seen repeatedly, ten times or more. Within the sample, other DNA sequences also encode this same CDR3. Written as DNA, the CDR3 is TGTGCCAGCAGTTACCGGGATCGGGGAGAAAAACTGTTTTTT. Translation gives CASSYRDRGEKLFF. V and J are TRBV6-5 and TRBJ1-4; D unresolved. Germline assignment: CDR1 MNHEY and CDR2 SVGAGI. This CDR3 has 14 residues. V lost 2 bases, J lost 8 bases, and 12 bases lay in between.

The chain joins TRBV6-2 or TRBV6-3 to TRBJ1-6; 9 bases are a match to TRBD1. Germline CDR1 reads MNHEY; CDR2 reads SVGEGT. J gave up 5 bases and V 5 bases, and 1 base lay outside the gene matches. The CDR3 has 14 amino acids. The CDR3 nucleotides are TGTGCCAGCAGTCGACAGGGGGATAATTCACCCCTCCACTTT. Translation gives CASSRQGDNSPLHF.

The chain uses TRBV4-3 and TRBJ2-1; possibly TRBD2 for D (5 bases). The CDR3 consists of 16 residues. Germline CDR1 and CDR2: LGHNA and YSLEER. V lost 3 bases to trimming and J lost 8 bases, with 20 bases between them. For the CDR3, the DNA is TGCGCCAGCAGCCAGTGGACTCTTGGGGAAGGAGATGAGCAGTTCTTC. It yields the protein CASSQWTLGEGDEQFF.

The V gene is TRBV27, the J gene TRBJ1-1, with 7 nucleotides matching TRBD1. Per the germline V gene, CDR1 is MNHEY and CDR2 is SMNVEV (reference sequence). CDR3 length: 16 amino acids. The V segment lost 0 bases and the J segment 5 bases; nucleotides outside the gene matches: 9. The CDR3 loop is CASSLSPSGGRTEAFF. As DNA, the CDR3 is TGTGCCAGCAGTTTATCGCCTTCAGGGGGTCGGACTGAAGCTTTCTTT.

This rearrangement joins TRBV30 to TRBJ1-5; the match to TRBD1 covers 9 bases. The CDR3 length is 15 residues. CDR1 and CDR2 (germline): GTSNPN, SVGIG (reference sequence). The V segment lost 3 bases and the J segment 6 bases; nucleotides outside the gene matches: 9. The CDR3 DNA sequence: TGTGCCTGGAGCGCACCTCCGGGACAGGGTCAGCCCCAGCATTTT. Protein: CAWSAPPGQGQPQHF. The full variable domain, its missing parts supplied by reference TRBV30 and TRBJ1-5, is SQTIHQWPATLVQPVGSPLSLECTVEGTSNPNLYWYRQAAGRGLQLLFYSVGIGQISSEVPQNLSASRPQDRQFILSSKKLLLSDSGFYLCAWSAPPGQGQPQHFGDGTRLSIL.

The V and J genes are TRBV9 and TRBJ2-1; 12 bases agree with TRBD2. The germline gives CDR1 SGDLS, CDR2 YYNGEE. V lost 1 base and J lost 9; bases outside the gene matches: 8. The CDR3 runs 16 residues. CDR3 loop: CASSVRLAGDLSEQFF. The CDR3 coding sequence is TGTGCCAGCAGCGTAAGACTAGCGGGAGATTTGAGTGAGCAGTTCTTC.

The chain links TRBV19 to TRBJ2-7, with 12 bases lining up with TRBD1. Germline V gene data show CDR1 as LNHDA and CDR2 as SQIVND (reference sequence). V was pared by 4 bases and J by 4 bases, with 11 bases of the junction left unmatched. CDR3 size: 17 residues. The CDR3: CASSTGTGGAVIYEQYF. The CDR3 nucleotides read TGTGCCAGTAGTACCGGGACAGGGGGCGCGGTAATATACGAGCAGTACTTC.

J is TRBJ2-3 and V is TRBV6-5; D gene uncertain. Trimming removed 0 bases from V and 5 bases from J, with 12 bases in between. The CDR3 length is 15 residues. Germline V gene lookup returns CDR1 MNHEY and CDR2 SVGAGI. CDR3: CASSYSTGSIDTQYF. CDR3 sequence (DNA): TGTGCCAGCAGTTACTCGACCGGGTCCATAGATACGCAGTATTTT.

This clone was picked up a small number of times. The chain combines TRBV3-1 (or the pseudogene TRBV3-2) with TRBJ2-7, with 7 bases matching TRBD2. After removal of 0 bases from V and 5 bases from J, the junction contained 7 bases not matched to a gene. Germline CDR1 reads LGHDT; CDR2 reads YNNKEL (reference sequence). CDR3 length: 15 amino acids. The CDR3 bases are TGTGCCAGCAGCCAAGATAAGCGGGAAAACAACGAGCAGTACTTC. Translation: CASSQDKRENNEQYF.

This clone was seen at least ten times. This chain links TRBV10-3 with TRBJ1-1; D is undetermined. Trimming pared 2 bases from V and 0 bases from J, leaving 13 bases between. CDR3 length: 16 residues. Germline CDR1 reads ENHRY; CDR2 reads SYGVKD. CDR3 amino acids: CAISEQEGSMNTEAFF. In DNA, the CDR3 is TGTGCCATCAGTGAGCAAGAGGGTTCCATGAACACTGAAGCTTTCTTT.

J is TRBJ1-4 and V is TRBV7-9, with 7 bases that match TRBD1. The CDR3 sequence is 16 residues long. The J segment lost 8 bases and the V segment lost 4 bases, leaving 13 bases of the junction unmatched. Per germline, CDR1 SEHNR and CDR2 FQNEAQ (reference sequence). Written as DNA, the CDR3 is TGTGCCAGCAGCTACGGACGACAGGGTAAAAACGAAAAACTGTTTTTT. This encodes CASSYGRQGKNEKLFF.

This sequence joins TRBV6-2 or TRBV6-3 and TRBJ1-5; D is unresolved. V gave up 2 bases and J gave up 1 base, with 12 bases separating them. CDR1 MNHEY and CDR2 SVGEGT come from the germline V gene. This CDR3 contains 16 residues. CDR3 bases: TGTGCCAGCAGTTACCAGAGGAGTGTAAGCAATCAGCCCCAGCATTTT. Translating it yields CASSYQRSVSNQPQHF.

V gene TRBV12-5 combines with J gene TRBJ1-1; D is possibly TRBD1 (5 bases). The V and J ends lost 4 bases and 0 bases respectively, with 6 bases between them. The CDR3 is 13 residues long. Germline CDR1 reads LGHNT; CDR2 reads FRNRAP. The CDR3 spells CASGWGVNTEAFF. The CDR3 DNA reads TGTGCTAGTGGTTGGGGGGTGAACACTGAAGCTTTCTTT.

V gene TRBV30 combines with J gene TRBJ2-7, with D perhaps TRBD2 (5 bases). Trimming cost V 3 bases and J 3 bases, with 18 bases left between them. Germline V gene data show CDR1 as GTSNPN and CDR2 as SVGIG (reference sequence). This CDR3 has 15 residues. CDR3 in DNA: TGTGCCTGGAGGGAATCGGGGTCAGGCGTCTACGAGCAGTACTTC. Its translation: CAWRESGSGVYEQYF. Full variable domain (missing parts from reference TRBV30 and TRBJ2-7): SQTIHQWPATLVQPVGSPLSLECTVEGTSNPNLYWYRQAAGRGLQLLFYSVGIGQISSEVPQNLSASRPQDRQFILSSKKLLLSDSGFYLCAWRESGSGVYEQYFGPGTRLTVT.

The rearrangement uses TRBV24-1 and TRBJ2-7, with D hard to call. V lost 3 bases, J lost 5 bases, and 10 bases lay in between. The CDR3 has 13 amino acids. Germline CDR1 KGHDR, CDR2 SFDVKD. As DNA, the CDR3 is TGTGCCACCAGTGATCCCGACATACACGAGCAGTACTTC. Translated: CATSDPDIHEQYF.

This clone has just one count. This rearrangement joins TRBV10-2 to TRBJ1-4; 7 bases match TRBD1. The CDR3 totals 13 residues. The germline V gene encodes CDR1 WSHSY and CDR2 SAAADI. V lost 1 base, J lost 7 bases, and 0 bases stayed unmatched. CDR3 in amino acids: CASSEWDSEKLFF. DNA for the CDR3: TGCGCCAGCAGTGAGTGGGACAGTGAAAAACTGTTTTTT.

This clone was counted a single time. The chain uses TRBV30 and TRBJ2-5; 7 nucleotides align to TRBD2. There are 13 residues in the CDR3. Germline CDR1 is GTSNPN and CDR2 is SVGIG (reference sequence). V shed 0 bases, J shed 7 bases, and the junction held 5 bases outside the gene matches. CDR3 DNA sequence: TGTGCCTGGAGTGTACGGGAGGAGACGACCCAGTACTTC. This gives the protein CAWSVREETTQYF.

The CDR3, as DNA: TGTGCCAGCAGTTCCACTTGGGGGGAGGATGGCTACACCTTC. It specifies CASSSTWGEDGYTF. J is TRBJ1-2 and V is TRBV6-5; the D gene is possibly TRBD1 (5 bases). The length of the CDR3 is 14 residues. The germline V and J ends were trimmed by 4 bases and 6 bases, with 15 bases remaining between them. The germline gives CDR1 MNHEY, CDR2 SVGAGI.